The T cell receptor beta chain described here comes from a study of post-analysis software for immune sequencing data. This clonotype has more than one count but fewer than ten. Presence of unique molecular identifiers characterized the TCR beta cDNA libraries. Via MiXCR, TCRdb re-called the PCR reads, giving one row per CDR3 protein. The table shows roughly 800,000 distinct CDR3 sequences, with 30% occurring only once. This receptor was identified in a girl aged 5-17 years with multiple sclerosis. The specimen was blood.

The chain's CDR3 is CASRPSASGRGSAYEQYF. In DNA form, the CDR3 reads TGTGCCAGCAGGCCCTCGGCTAGCGGGAGAGGTTCGGCATACGAGCAGTACTTC. This sequence joins TRBV7-2 and TRBJ2-7, with TRBD2 matching 10 bases. Germline lookup yields CDR1 SGHTA and CDR2 FQGNSA. The CDR3 is made up of 18 amino acids. V gave up 6 bases and J gave up 4 bases; unmatched junction bases: 18.